Given below is one T cell receptor (beta chain) in context. The naive CD8 subset, CD45RO-negative cells positively selected for CCR7, excluded terminally differentiated effector memory CD45RA+ cells. Trimming left V 6 bases short and J 2 bases short, with 8 bases between. From germline, CDR1 is LNHNV and CDR2 YYDKDF (reference sequence). This CDR3 is built from 13 residues. This specimen comes from a study of shared clonotypes between healthy human individuals. The data were produced by immunoSEQ multiplex PCR, yet TCRdb's version contains in-frame clones alone and is incomplete. The table lists about 2.1 million clones, about 93% of them singletons.

The TCR was taken from a young man in good health. Some clones in this sample may be carry-over from other donors' samples. The chain combines TRBV15 with TRBJ1-5; maybe TRBD1 (5 bases). The sample was naive CD8+ T cells from PBMCs. CDR3 loop: CATRGVGNQPQHF. The CDR3 bases are TGTGCCACCAGGGGGGTTGGCAATCAGCCCCAGCATTTT. Together with reference TRBV15 and TRBJ1-5, the CDR3 gives the full variable domain: DAMVIQNPRYQVTQFGKPVTLSCSQTLNHNVMYWYQQKSSQAPKLLFHYYDKDFNNEADTPDNFQSRRPNTSFCFLDIRSPGLGDTAMYLCATRGVGNQPQHFGDGTRLSIL.